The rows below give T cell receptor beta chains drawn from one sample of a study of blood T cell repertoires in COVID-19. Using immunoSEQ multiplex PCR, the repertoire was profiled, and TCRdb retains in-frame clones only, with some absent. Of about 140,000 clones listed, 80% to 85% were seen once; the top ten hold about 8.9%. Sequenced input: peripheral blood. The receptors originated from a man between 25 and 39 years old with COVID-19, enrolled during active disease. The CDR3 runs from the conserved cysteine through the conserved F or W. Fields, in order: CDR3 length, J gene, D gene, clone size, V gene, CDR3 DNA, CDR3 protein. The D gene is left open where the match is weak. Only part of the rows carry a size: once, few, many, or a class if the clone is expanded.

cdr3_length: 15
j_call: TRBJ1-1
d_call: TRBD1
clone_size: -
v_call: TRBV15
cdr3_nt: TGTGCCACCAGCAGAGATTTAGGAGCAGGGGGTGTATCTTTCTTT
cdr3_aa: CATSRDLGAGGVSFF

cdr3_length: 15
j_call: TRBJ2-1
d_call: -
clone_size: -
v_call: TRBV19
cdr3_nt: TGTGCCAGTGCCATTACAGGCTACTCCTACAATGAGCAGTTCTTC
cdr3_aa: CASAITGYSYNEQFF

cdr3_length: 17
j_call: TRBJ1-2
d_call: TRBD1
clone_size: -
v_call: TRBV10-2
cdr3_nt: TGCGCCAGCAGTGAGCGACAGGGGCTAGGTGGGATGTATGGCTACACCTTC
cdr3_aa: CASSERQGLGGMYGYTF

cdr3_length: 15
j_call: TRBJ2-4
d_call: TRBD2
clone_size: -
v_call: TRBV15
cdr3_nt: TGTGCCACCCCTGGACTAGCGGGAGCCAAAAACATTCAGTACTTC
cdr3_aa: CATPGLAGAKNIQYF

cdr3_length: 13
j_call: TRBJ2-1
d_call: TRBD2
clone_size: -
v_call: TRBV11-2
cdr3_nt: TGTGCCAGCAGCCGGGGACTAGCGTATGAGCAGTTCTTC
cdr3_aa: CASSRGLAYEQFF

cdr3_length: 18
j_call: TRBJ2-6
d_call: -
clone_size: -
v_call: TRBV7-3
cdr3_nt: TGTGCCAGCAGCTCGGCAGGGAGGGGGTCAACTGGGGCCAACGTCCTGACTTTC
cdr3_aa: CASSSAGRGSTGANVLTF

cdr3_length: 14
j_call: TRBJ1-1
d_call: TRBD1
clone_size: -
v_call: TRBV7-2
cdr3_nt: TGTGCCAGCAGCGAGACAGGGCGGAGCACTGAAGCTTTCTTT
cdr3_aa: CASSETGRSTEAFF

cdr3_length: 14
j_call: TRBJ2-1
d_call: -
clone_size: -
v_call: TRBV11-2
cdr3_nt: TGTGCCAGCAGCTTAGGGTCCAGGGGCAATGAGCAGTTCTTC
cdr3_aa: CASSLGSRGNEQFF

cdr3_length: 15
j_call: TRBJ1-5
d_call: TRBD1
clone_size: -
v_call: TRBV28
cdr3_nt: TGTGCCAGCAGTTTACAAGCAGGGGGCAAACAGCCCCAGCATTTT
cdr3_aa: CASSLQAGGKQPQHF

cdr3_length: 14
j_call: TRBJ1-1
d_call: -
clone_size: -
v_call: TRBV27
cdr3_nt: TGTGCCAGCAGTTTATCAAGACAAGCCCGTGAAGCTTTCTTT
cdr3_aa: CASSLSRQAREAFF

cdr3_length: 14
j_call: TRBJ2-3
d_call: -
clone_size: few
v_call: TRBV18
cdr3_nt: TGTGCCAGCTCACCAACCAGGGTTGGAGATACGCAGTATTTT
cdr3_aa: CASSPTRVGDTQYF

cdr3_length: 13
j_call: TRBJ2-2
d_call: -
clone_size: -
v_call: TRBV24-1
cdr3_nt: TGTGCCACCAGTGTTACAGGGCCCGGGGAGCTGTTTTTT
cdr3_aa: CATSVTGPGELFF

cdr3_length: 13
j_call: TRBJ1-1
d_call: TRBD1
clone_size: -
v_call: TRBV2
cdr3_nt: TGTGCCAGCGCCAGGGGGGAAGATACTGAAGCTTTCTTT
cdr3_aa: CASARGEDTEAFF

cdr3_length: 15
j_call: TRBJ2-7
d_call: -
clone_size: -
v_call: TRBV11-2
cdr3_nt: TGTGCCAGCAGCTTAGATGGGAGTCTCTCCTACGAGCAGTACTTC
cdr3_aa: CASSLDGSLSYEQYF

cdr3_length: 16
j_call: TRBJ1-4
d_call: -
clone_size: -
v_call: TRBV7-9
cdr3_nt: TGTGCCAGCAGCAACCCGTCGGGGGGTTATAATGAAAAACTGTTTTTT
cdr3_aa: CASSNPSGGYNEKLFF

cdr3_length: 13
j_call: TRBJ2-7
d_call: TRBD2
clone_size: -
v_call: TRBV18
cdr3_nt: TGTGCCAGCTCCCCCGGACTAGCGGGCGAGCAGTACTTC
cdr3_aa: CASSPGLAGEQYF

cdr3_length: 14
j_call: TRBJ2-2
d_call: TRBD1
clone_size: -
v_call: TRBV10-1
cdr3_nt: TGCGCCAGCAGGGGACAGACGAACACCGGGGAGCTGTTTTTT
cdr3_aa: CASRGQTNTGELFF

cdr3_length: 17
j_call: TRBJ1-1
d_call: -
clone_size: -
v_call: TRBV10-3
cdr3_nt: TGTGCCATCAGTGAGTCAAGTACGAAGGGGCTGGGGACTGAAGCTTTCTTT
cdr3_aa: CAISESSTKGLGTEAFF

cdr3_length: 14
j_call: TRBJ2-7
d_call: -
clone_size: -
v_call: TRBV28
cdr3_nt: TGTGCCAGCAGTTCTGGGACTTCGATTTACGAGCAGTACTTC
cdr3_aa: CASSSGTSIYEQYF

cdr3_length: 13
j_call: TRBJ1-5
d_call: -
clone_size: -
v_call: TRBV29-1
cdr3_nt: TGCAGCGTTGTCGAGGACATCAATCAGCCCCAGCATTTT
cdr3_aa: CSVVEDINQPQHF

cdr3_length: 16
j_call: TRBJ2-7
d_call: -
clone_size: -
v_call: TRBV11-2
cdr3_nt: TGTGCCAGCGGCTCTAGTGGTTCCCTCATTTGGAACGAGCAGTACTTC
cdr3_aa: CASGSSGSLIWNEQYF

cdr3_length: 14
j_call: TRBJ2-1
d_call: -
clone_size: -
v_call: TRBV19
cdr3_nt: TGTGCCAGTCAACTCAGGGGCCCCTACAATGAGCAGTTCTTC
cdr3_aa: CASQLRGPYNEQFF

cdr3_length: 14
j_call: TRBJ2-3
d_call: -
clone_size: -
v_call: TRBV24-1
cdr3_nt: TGTGCCACCTCCACTAGAAAGGGAACAGATACGCAGTATTTT
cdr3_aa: CATSTRKGTDTQYF

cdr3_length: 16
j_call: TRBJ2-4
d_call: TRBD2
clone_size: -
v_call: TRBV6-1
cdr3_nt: TGTGCCAGCAGTGAACTAGCGGTCCTAGCCAAAAACATTCAGTACTTC
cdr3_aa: CASSELAVLAKNIQYF

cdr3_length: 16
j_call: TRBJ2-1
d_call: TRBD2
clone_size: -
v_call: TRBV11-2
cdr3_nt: TGTGCCAGCAGTAACTGGGGACTAGCGGACAACAATGAGCAGTTCTTC
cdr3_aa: CASSNWGLADNNEQFF

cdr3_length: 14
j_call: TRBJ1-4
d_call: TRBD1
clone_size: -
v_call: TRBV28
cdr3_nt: TGTGCCAGCAGTTGGGACAGGCGGAATGAAAAACTGTTTTTT
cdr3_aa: CASSWDRRNEKLFF

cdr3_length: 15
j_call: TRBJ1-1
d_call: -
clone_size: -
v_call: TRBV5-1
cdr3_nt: TGCGCCAGCAGCTTGGACAGGCCGGGGAACACTGAAGCTTTCTTT
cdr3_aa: CASSLDRPGNTEAFF

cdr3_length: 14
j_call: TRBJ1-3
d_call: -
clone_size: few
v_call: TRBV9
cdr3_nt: TGTGCCAGCAGCGTAGCAGACTCTGGAAACACCATATATTTT
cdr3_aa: CASSVADSGNTIYF

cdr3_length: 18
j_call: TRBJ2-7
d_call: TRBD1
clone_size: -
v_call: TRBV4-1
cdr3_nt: TGCGCCAGCAGCCAAGATTCCGGACCGCGGGACAGGGGCTACGAGCAGTACTTC
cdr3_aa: CASSQDSGPRDRGYEQYF

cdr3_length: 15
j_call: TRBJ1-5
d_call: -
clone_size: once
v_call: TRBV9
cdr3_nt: TGTGCCAGCAGCGTAGACGGGGGACCTAATCAGCCCCAGCATTTT
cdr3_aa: CASSVDGGPNQPQHF

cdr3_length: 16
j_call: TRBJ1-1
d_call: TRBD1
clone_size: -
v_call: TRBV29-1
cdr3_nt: TGCAGCGTTGAAGATCGGGAGGGGGCCTCCCGGGGGGAAGCTTTCTTT
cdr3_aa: CSVEDREGASRGEAFF

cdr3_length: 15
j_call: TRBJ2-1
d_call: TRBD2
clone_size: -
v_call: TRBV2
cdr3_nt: TGTGCCAGCGCGACCGGGACTAGCGGGGGGAATGAGCAGTTCTTC
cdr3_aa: CASATGTSGGNEQFF

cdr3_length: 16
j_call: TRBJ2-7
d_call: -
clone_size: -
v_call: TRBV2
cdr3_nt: TGTGCCAGCAGGGGATTCGGGGCTAGCGTTTCCTACGAGCAGTACTTC
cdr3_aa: CASRGFGASVSYEQYF

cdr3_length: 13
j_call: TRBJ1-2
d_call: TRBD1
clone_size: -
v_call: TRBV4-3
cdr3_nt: TGCGCCAGCAGCGCGGCAGGGGGCAACGGCTACACCTTC
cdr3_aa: CASSAAGGNGYTF

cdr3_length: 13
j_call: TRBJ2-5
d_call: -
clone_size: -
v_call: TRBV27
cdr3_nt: TGTGCCAGCAGCCGCGGGCTGGGAGAGACCCAGTACTTC
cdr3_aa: CASSRGLGETQYF

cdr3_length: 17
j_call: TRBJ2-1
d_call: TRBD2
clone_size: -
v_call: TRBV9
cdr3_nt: TGTGCCAGCAGCGTAGGAGGGGCGGGAGGGCCCGGTAATGAGCAGTTCTTC
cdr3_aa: CASSVGGAGGPGNEQFF

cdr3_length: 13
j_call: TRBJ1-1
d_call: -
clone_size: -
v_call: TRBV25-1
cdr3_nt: TGTGCCAGCAGGGAGATGGGGCGCACTGAAGCTTTCTTT
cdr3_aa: CASREMGRTEAFF

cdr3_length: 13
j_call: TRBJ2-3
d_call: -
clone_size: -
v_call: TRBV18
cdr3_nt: TGTGCCAGCTCACCCCGGTTGGTAGATACGCAGTATTTT
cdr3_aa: CASSPRLVDTQYF

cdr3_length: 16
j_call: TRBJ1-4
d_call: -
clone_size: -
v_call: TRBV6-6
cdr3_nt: TGTGCCAGCAGTCCAGCGTGGGGGCCTTCTAATGAAAAACTGTTTTTT
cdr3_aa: CASSPAWGPSNEKLFF

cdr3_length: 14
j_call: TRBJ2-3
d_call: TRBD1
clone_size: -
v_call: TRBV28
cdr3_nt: TGTGCCAGCAGTTTATTTCTAACAGGGGGAACGCAGTATTTT
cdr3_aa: CASSLFLTGGTQYF

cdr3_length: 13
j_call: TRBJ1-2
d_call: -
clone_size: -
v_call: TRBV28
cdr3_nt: TGTGCCAGCAGTCCAGACAGGAACTATGGCTACACCTTC
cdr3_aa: CASSPDRNYGYTF

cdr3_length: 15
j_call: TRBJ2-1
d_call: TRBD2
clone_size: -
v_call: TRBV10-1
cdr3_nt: TGCGCCAGCAGTGCTATTAGCGGGAGCGGCAATGAGCAGTTCTTC
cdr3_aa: CASSAISGSGNEQFF

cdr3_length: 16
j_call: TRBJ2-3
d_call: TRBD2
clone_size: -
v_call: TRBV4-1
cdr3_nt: TGCGCCAGCAGCCATGAAGCGGGAGGGTTTACAGATACGCAGTATTTT
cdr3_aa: CASSHEAGGFTDTQYF

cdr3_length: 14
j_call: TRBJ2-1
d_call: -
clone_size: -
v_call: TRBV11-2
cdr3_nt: TGTGCCAGCAGCCGTAGATACCTCGAGGATGAGCAGTTCTTC
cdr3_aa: CASSRRYLEDEQFF

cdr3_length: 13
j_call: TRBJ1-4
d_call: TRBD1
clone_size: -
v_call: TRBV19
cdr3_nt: TGTGCCAGTAGCCGACAGGGATACGAAAAACTGTTTTTT
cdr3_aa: CASSRQGYEKLFF

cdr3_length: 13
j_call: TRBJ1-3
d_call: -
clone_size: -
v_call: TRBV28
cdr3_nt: TGTGCCAGCATGAGGGACAATGGAAACACCATATATTTT
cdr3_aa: CASMRDNGNTIYF

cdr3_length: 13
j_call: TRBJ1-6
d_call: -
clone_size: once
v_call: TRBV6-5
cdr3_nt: TGTGCCAGCAGTTCAGCGACTAATTCACCCCTCCACTTT
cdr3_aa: CASSSATNSPLHF

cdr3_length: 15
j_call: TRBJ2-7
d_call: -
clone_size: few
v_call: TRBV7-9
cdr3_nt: TGTGCCAGCAGCTTAGGCTACGGGGGAGGAGAAGAGCAGTACTTC
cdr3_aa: CASSLGYGGGEEQYF

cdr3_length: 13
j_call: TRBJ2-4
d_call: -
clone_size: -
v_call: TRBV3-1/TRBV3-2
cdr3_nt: TGTGCCAGCAGCCAAGATGGGGCGGTTTCCTTCAACTTC
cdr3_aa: CASSQDGAVSFNF

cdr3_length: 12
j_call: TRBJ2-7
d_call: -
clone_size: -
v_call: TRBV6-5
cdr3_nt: TGTGCCAGCTGGGCGGCGGGTTACGAGCAGTACTTC
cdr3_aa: CASWAAGYEQYF

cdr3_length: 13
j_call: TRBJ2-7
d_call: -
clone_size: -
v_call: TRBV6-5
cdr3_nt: TGTGCCACCTTACTAGGGCAGCCCTACGAGCAGTACTTC
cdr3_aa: CATLLGQPYEQYF

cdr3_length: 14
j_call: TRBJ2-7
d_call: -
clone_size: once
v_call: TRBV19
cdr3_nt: TGTGCCAGTAGTATGCGGAACCTCGCACGGGAGCAGTACTTC
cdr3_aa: CASSMRNLAREQYF

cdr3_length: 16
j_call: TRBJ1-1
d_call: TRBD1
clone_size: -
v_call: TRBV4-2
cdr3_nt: TGTGCCAGCAGCCAAGACGGGACAGGGTCCTACACTGAAGCTTTCTTT
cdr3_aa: CASSQDGTGSYTEAFF

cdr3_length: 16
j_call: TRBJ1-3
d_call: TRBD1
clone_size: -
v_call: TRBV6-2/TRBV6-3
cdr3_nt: TGTGCCAGCAGTGGAGGGACAGGCCCCTCTGGAAACACCATATATTTT
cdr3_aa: CASSGGTGPSGNTIYF

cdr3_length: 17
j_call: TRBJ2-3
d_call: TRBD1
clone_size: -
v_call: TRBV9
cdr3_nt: TGTGCCAGCAGCGGCTACTTGACAGGGGGGTCCACAGATACGCAGTATTTT
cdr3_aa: CASSGYLTGGSTDTQYF

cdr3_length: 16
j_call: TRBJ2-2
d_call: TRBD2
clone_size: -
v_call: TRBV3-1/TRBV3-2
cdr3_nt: TGTGCCAGCAGCCTTCTAGCGGGAGGGCTCACCGGGGAGCTGTTTTTT
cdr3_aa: CASSLLAGGLTGELFF

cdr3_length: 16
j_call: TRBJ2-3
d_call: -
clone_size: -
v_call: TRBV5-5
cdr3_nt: TGTGCCAGCAGCTTGGTTGTGAGGCGGGACACAGATACGCAGTATTTT
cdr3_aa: CASSLVVRRDTDTQYF